Each of the 21 T cell receptor beta chains below was sequenced from the same sample in a study of cytomegalovirus exposure and HLA in healthy donors. PCR involved 60 Vbeta and 13 Jbeta primers. Produced via immunoSEQ multiplex PCR; TCRdb's table is partial and in-frame only. The sample has 150,000 to 180,000 clones, around 74% seen once. The sample taken for sequencing was PBMCs. The receptors were gathered from a man between 18 and 35 years old in good health and CMV-seronegative.

The chain links TRBV2 to TRBJ2-1; D perhaps matches TRBD1 (6 bases). CDR1 is SNHLY and CDR2 is FYNNEI in the germline V gene. V lost 3 bases to trimming and J lost 1 base, with 10 bases between them. The CDR3 runs to 15 residues. The CDR3 DNA sequence: TGTGCCAGCAGTGAGGACAGTAATTCCTACAATGAGCAGTTCTTC. It specifies CASSEDSNSYNEQFF.

This clone was observed a handful of times. The chain links TRBV5-6 to TRBJ2-7, with 8 bases fitting TRBD2. With 0 bases clipped from V and 4 bases from J, the junction kept 6 bases outside the gene matches. Germline CDR1 is SGHDT and CDR2 is YYEEEE. There are 15 residues in the CDR3. CDR3 in DNA: TGTGCCAGCAGCTTGGTGACGGGGGGGCCTTACGAGCAGTACGTC. It is translated as CASSLVTGGPYEQYV.

The chain combines TRBV5-1 with TRBJ1-2; 9 bases fit TRBD1. CDR1 is SGHRS and CDR2 is YFSETQ in the germline V gene. V was pared by 0 bases and J by 6 bases, with 9 bases of the junction left unmatched. There are 16 residues in the CDR3. Here the CDR3 DNA reads TGCGCCAGCAGCTTGGCGGAGGGACAGGGATTCCATGGCTACACCTTC. Translating it yields CASSLAEGQGFHGYTF.

The CDR3 loop reads CASSSRSTSTDTQYF. The CDR3 DNA is TGTGCCAGCAGTTCCCGTAGTACTAGCACAGATACGCAGTATTTT. The chain uses TRBV28 and TRBJ2-3; D remains unclear. Germline assignment: CDR1 MDHEN and CDR2 SYDVKM. The length of the CDR3 is 15 residues. V was cut by 4 bases and J by 0 bases, with 11 bases left in between.

The CDR3 DNA follows: TGTGCCAGTAGTATAGGAGCAGGGGGCAGAGATACGCAGTATTTT. This codes for CASSIGAGGRDTQYF. The chain carries TRBV19 and TRBJ2-3, with 8 bases lining up with TRBD1. J gave up 5 bases and V 1 base, and 5 bases lay outside the gene matches. This CDR3 is built from 15 residues. In germline, CDR1 is LNHDA, CDR2 SQIVND (reference sequence).

This rearrangement joins TRBV4-1 to TRBJ2-1, with D perhaps TRBD2 (5 bases). Germline values: CDR1 MGHRA, CDR2 YSYEKL. The CDR3 runs to 12 residues. V shed 1 base and J shed 10 bases, with 8 bases lying between them. The CDR3 DNA follows: TGCGCCAGCAGCCAAGTAGCGTCGGAGCAGTTCTTC. Amino acid sequence: CASSQVASEQFF.

This clone appeared once. This chain uses TRBV19 with TRBJ1-2; D not resolved. Per the germline V gene, CDR1 is LNHDA and CDR2 is SQIVND (reference sequence). V was pared by 3 bases and J by 2 bases, with 10 bases between. There are 14 residues in the CDR3. The CDR3 region is CASSIKSGNYGYTF. DNA for the CDR3: TGTGCCAGTAGTATCAAGTCGGGGAACTATGGCTACACCTTC.

The genes are TRBV6-4 and TRBJ1-2; TRBD1 might be the D (6 bases). The CDR3 is made up of 16 amino acids. V lost 0 bases and J 4 bases, leaving 15 bases between the germline ends. Germline-derived CDR1 and CDR2 are MRHNA and SNTAGT. The CDR3 DNA follows: TGTGCCAGCAGTGACTCCTACTCGGGGACAACCTATGGCTACACCTTC. This gives the protein CASSDSYSGTTYGYTF.

V is TRBV6-1 and J is TRBJ2-1; 9 nucleotides agree with TRBD1. J gave up 1 base and V 6 bases, and 4 bases lay outside the gene matches. The CDR3 consists of 15 residues. Looked up from germline, CDR1 is MNHNS and CDR2 is SASEGT. The CDR3 DNA follows: TGTGCCAGCAGGGCCGGGACAGGGTCCTACAATGAGCAGTTCTTC. Amino acid sequence: CASRAGTGSYNEQFF.

The sample holds a few counts of this clone. The chain recombines TRBV10-3 with TRBJ2-3, with TRBD2 matching over 8 bases. V lost 0 bases, J lost 1 base, and 3 bases stayed unmatched. The CDR3 has 16 residues. Germline CDR1 is ENHRY and CDR2 is SYGVKD. CDR3 DNA: TGTGCCATCAGTGAGTCGATGACTAGCGGCACAGATACGCAGTATTTT. Encoded protein: CAISESMTSGTDTQYF.

The chain carries TRBV10-2 and TRBJ2-5; 10 bases map to TRBD1. The CDR3 spans 15 residues. Germline V gene data show CDR1 as WSHSY and CDR2 as SAAADI. V lost 3 bases and J lost 5; bases outside the gene matches: 6. The CDR3 region is CASSDRDRGGETQYF. In nucleotides, the CDR3 is TGCGCCAGCAGTGATAGGGACAGGGGCGGCGAGACCCAGTACTTC.

This chain links TRBV5-1 with TRBJ2-7; D possibly corresponds to TRBD2 (5 bases). The ends were cut back, 3 bases at V and 0 bases at J, with 10 bases in the middle. The CDR3 length is 14 residues. Germline-derived CDR1 and CDR2 are SGHRS and YFSETQ. The CDR3, as DNA: TGCGCCAGCAGCTGGACTGACTCCTCCTACGAGCAGTACTTC. Encoded protein: CASSWTDSSYEQYF.

V and J are TRBV10-2 and TRBJ1-5; TRBD1 matches 9 bases. The germline V gene has CDR1 WSHSY and CDR2 SAAADI. The CDR3 loop spans 15 amino acids. The ends lost 4 bases at V and 11 bases at J; junction bases unmatched: 12. The CDR3 here is CASSVRTGASGAQHF. The DNA of the CDR3 is TGCGCCAGCAGTGTTCGGACAGGGGCCTCAGGAGCCCAGCATTTT.

This clone has a handful of counts. This CDR3 is also generated by other DNA sequences in the sample. The chain joins TRBV5-1 to TRBJ2-1; 9 bases are a match to TRBD1. V lost 0 bases and J lost 7; bases outside the gene matches: 5. CDR1 SGHRS and CDR2 YFSETQ come from the germline V gene. This CDR3 comprises 15 residues. CDR3 in DNA: TGCGCCAGCAGCTTGGGGACAGGGGAGGGTAATGAGCAGTTCTTC. Translation gives CASSLGTGEGNEQFF.

This clone has a single count. The rearrangement joins TRBV11-2 to TRBJ1-1; TRBD1 matches 7 bases. V gave up 3 bases and J gave up 3 bases; unmatched junction bases: 1. The CDR3 covers 13 residues. Germline-derived CDR1 and CDR2 are SGHAT and FQNNGV. The CDR3 nucleotides read TGTGCCAGCAGCTTCCAGGGGGACACTGAAGCTTTCTTT. Translated, it gives CASSFQGDTEAFF.

A note on this clone: Other nucleotide sequences from this sample produce the same CDR3. V and J are TRBV19 and TRBJ2-5, with 7 bases fitting TRBD1. The CDR3 contains 20 residues. The V segment lost 4 bases and the J segment 10 bases; nucleotides outside the gene matches: 30. CDR1 is LNHDA and CDR2 is SQIVND in the germline V gene (reference sequence). The CDR3 loop is CASSRGTAITPFQQETSQYF. CDR3 DNA: TGTGCCAGTAGTAGGGGGACAGCAATTACACCTTTCCAACAAGAGACAAGCCAGTACTTC.

As concerns this clone: One end of the junction fails to match germline, which may point to a read error. This sequence joins TRBV7-8 and TRBJ2-6, with D perhaps TRBD1 (5 bases). The CDR3 contains 15 residues. The germline V gene has CDR1 SGHVS and CDR2 FQNEAQ. CDR3 sequence reads: CASSSRAPGANGLTF. The CDR3 DNA reads TGTGCCAGCAGCTCACGGGCGCCTGGGGCCAACGGCCTGACTTTC.

The rearrangement joins TRBV30 to TRBJ2-6; no firm D call. This CDR3 is 12 amino acids long. Germline V gene data show CDR1 as GTSNPN and CDR2 as SVGIG (reference sequence). The V and J ends lost 0 bases and 12 bases respectively, with 9 bases between them. CDR3: CAWSVERTVLTF. CDR3 DNA sequence: TGTGCCTGGAGTGTAGAGCGCACCGTCCTGACTTTC. Full variable domain (remainder filled in from reference TRBV30 and TRBJ2-6): SQTIHQWPATLVQPVGSPLSLECTVEGTSNPNLYWYRQAAGRGLQLLFYSVGIGQISSEVPQNLSASRPQDRQFILSSKKLLLSDSGFYLCAWSVERTVLTFGAGSRLTVL.

The rearrangement links TRBV7-2 to TRBJ2-2, with 11 bases aligning to TRBD2. The CDR3 totals 16 residues. The germline V gene encodes CDR1 SGHTA and CDR2 FQGNSA. J was trimmed by 5 bases and V by 2 bases; bases with no gene match: 4. The CDR3 DNA follows: TGTGCCAGCAGCTTAACCGGGACTAGCGGAACCGGGGAGCTGTTTTTT. As protein: CASSLTGTSGTGELFF.

The chain couples TRBV6-1 to TRBJ1-5; D gene ambiguous. Germline V gene sequence: CDR1 MNHNS, CDR2 SASEGT. The V gene lost 4 bases and the J gene lost 0 bases, with 10 bases spanning the gap. The CDR3 totals 15 residues. The chain's CDR3 is CASSVAGSSNQPQHF. The CDR3 DNA sequence: TGTGCCAGCAGTGTTGCCGGGAGTAGCAATCAGCCCCAGCATTTT.

This chain joins TRBV13 and TRBJ2-7, with D unclear. Germline V gene sequence: CDR1 PRHDT, CDR2 FYEKMQ (reference sequence). This CDR3 region has 18 residues. Trimming pared 1 base from V and 0 bases from J, leaving 19 bases between. The DNA for the CDR3 is TGTGCCAGCAGCTTAGAATTTGCTCATCATGAGAGCTCCTACGAGCAGTACTTC. This codes for CASSLEFAHHESSYEQYF. Looking up the rest from reference TRBV13 and TRBJ2-7 gives the full variable domain: AAGVIQSPRHLIKEKRETATLKCYPIPRHDTVYWYQQGPGQDPQFLISFYEKMQSDKGSIPDRFSAQQFSDYHSELNMSSLELGDSALYFCASSLEFAHHESSYEQYFGPGTRLTVT.